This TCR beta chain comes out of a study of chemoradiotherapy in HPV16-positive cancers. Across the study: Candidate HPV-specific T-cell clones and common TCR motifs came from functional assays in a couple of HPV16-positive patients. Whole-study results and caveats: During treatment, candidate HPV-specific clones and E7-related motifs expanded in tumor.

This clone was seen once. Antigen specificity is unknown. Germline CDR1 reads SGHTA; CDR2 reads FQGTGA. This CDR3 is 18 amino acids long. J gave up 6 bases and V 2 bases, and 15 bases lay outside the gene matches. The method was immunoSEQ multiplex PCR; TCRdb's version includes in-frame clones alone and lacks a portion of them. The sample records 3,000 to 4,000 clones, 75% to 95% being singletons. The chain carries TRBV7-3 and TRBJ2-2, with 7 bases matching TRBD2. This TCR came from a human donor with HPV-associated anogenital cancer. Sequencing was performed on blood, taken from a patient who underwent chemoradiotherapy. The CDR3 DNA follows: TGTGCCAGCAGCTTATTCGGAGTAGGACTAGGGGTTCCCGGGGAGCTGTTTTTT. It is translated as CASSLFGVGLGVPGELFF.